A single T cell receptor beta chain is shown here with its context. Then a second PCR, running roughly 7 to 11 cycles, was carried out with a sample-barcoded 5' primer and a J-beta primer mix. Through a template-switch adaptor with 12 random nucleotides, each cDNA molecule received a tag. A single record per CDR3 protein comes from TCRdb applying MiXCR to the 5' RACE reads. The data contain 650,000 to 1,000,000 distinct CDR3 sequences, about 45% of them seen just once; the ten biggest clones take up around a sixth. The sample comes from a study of blood T cells in healthy people across ages. The CDR3 has 14 amino acids. Deletions cut 6 bases from V and 4 bases from J, with 15 bases between. Per-sample PBMC isolation yielded at least 6.5 million cells.

The specimen was blood. This receptor was obtained from a man older than 75 in good health. The J gene is TRBJ2-5, the V gene TRBV12-3 or TRBV12-4; D perhaps matches TRBD2 (6 bases). CDR3 coding DNA: TGTGCCAGCAGCCCGTCGACTAGTCCAGAGACCCAGTACTTC. This sequence encodes CASSPSTSPETQYF.